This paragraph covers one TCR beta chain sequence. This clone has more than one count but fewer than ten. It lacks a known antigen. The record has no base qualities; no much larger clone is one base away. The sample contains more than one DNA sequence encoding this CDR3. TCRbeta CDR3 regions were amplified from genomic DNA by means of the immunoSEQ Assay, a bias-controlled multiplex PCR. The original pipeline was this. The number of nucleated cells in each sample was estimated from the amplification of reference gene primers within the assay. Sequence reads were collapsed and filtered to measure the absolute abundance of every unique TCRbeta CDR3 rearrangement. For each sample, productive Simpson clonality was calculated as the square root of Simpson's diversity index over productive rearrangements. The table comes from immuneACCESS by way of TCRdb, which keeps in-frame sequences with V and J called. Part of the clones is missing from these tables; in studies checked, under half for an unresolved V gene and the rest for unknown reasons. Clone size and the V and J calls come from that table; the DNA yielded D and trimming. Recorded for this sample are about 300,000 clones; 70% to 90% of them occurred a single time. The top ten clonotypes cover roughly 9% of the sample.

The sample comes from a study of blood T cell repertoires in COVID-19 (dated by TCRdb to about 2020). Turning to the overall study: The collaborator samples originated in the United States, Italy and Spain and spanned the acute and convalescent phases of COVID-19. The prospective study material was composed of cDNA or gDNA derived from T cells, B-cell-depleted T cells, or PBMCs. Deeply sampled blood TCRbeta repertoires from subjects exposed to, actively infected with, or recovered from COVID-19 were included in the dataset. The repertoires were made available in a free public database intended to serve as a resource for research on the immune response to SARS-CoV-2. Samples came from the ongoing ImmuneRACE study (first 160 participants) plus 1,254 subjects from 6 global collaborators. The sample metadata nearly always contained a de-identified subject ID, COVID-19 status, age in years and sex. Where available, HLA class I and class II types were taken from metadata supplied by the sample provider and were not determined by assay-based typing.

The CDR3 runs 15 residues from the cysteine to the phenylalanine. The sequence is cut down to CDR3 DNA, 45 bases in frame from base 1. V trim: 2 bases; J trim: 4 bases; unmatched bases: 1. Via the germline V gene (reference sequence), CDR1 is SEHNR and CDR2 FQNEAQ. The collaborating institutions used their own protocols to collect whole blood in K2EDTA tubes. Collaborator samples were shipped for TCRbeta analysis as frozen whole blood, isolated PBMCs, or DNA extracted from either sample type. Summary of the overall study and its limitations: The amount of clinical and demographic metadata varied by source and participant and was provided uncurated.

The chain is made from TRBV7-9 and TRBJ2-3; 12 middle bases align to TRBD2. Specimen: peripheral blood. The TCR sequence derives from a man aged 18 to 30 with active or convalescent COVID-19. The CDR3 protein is CASSLLAGGPDTQYF. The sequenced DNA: TGTGCCAGCAGCTTACTAGCGGGGGGGCCAGATACGCAGTATTTT. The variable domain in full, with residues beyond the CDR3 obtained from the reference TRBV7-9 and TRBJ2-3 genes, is DTGVSQNPRHKITKRGQNVTFRCDPISEHNRLYWYRQTLGQGPEFLTYFQNEAQLEKSRLLSDRFSAERPKGSFSTLEIQRTEQGDSAMYLCASSLLAGGPDTQYFGPGTRLTVL.